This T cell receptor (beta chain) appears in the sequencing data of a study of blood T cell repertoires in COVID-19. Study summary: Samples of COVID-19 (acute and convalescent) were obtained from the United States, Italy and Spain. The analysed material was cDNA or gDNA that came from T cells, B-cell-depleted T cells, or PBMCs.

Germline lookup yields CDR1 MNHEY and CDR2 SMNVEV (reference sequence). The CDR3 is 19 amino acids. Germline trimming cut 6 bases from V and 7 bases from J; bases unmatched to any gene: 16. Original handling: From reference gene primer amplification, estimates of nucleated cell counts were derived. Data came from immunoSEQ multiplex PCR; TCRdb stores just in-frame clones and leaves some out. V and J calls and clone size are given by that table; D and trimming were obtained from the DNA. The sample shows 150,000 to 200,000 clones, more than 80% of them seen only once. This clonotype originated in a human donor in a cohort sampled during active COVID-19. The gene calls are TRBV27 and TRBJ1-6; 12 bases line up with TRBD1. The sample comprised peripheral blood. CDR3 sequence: CASRHKDPGQGAWNSPLHF. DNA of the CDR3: TGTGCCAGCAGGCATAAAGACCCGGGACAGGGGGCTTGGAATTCACCCCTCCACTTT.